This TCR beta chain was recovered during a study of T cell changes during pregnancy in multiple sclerosis. The assay was immunoSEQ multiplex PCR, and TCRdb's table has in-frame clones only and misses some. This table has 35,000 to 45,000 clones, roughly nine tenths appearing once. Between the trimmed V and J ends, which lost 5 bases and 5 bases, there was a span of 15 bases. Looked up from germline, CDR1 is SEHNR and CDR2 is FQNEAQ (reference sequence). The length of the CDR3 is 14 residues. The source material was CD4+ T cells from peripheral blood mononuclear cells, sampled in the first trimester of pregnancy. The receptor was derived from a female donor with multiple sclerosis, enrolled in a pregnancy study. The chain has TRBV7-9 and TRBJ1-1; D perhaps matches TRBD1 (6 bases). The CDR3 nucleotides read TGTGCCAGCAGCCAAAGCGGGGGGGCGACTGAAGCTTTCTTT. As protein: CASSQSGGATEAFF.